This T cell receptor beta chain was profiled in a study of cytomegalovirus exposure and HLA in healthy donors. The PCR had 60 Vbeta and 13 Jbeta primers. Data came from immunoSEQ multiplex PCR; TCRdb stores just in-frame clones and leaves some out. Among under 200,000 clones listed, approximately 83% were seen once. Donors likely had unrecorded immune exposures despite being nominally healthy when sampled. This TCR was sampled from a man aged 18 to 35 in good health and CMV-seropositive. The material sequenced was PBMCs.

CDR3 region: CASSDLVLPNTGELFF. In DNA form, the CDR3 reads TGTGCCAGCAGTGATCTTGTACTACCAAACACCGGGGAGCTGTTTTTT. The rearrangement links TRBV6-1 to TRBJ2-2; D not resolved. CDR1 is MNHNS and CDR2 is SASEGT in the germline V gene. The CDR3 runs 16 residues. V lost 3 bases and J lost 2, with 13 bases in between.